These 3 T cell receptor beta chains share one sample of origin, sequenced in a study of blood T cells in healthy people across ages (dated by TCRdb to the mid-2010s). Libraries were made using 5' RACE. The reads were generated on an Illumina HiSeq 2500. A second roughly 7 to 12 cycle PCR used a sample-barcoded 5' primer and a J-beta primer mix. Through fastp at Q25 and MiXCR, TCRdb rebuilt clones from the public reads, retaining in-frame beta chains. Rows are combined by CDR3 protein, so each entry shows the most common genes and DNA. The sample has about 800,000 distinct CDR3 sequences on record, more than 20% of them singletons. Under 4.5% of the sample lies in the top ten. The same sample was also studied in work on T cells of mothers and their children.

Specimen: blood. The receptors were gathered from a boy aged 5-17 years in good health.

The table lists this clonotype with many counts. The chain couples TRBV6-2 or TRBV6-3 to TRBJ2-7; D is possibly TRBD1 (6 bases). The V gene's germline CDR1 is MNHEY and CDR2 SVGEGT. Trimming removed 3 bases from V and 7 bases from J, with 16 bases in between. The CDR3 extends over 14 amino acids. Here the CDR3 reads CASSYGDRSKEQYF. As DNA, the CDR3 is TGTGCCAGCAGTTATGGAGACAGGTCAAAGGAGCAGTACTTC.

This clonotype was counted between two and nine times. The V call is TRBV28, the J call TRBJ2-5; D may correspond to TRBD1 or TRBD2 (7 bases each). Trimming left V 8 bases short and J 5 bases short, with 21 bases between. The CDR3 has 15 amino acids. CDR1 and CDR2 (germline): MDHEN, SYDVKM. CDR3 sequence reads: CASGYLSGGGETQYF. In nucleotides, the CDR3 is TGTGCCAGCGGCTACCTCTCAGGGGGAGGGGAGACCCAGTACTTC.

The J gene is TRBJ2-1, the V gene TRBV27; 7 bases map to TRBD1. Germline lookup yields CDR1 MNHEY and CDR2 SMNVEV (reference sequence). Unmatched junction bases numbered 6, after V lost 5 bases and J lost 2 bases. This CDR3 contains 15 residues. CDR3 protein: CASSTTGSTYNEQFF. CDR3 DNA sequence: TGTGCCAGCAGTACGACAGGGTCTACCTACAATGAGCAGTTCTTC.